The T cell receptor (beta chain) described here comes from a study of blood T cell repertoires in COVID-19. Overall study: There were acute and convalescent COVID-19 samples, and they came from the United States, Italy and Spain. Nucleic acid was either cDNA or gDNA, and it came from T cells, B-cell-depleted T cells, or PBMCs.

The table came from immunoSEQ multiplex PCR; TCRdb's copy has only in-frame clones and leaves some out. The repertoire holds 120,000 or so clones, with around 87% as singletons. The CDR3 runs to 13 residues. The V segment lost 6 bases and the J segment 3 bases; nucleotides outside the gene matches: 5. The sequence was collected from a man in his fifties with acute or convalescent COVID-19. The sequenced sample was peripheral blood. The chain recombines TRBV12-3 or TRBV12-4 with TRBJ2-7, with 7 positions matching TRBD2. CDR3 in amino acids: CASRQSGIYEQYF. As DNA, the CDR3 is TGTGCCAGCAGACAGAGCGGGATCTACGAGCAGTACTTC.